This TCR beta chain is drawn from a study of CD8+CD57+ T cells in acquired aplastic anemia. Study as a whole: DNA recovered from sorted CD4+ and CD8+ cells had a mean of 3.2 ug. Findings and caveats of the study: About 29 sequences, all CD8+ CDR3, were shared between patients and controls. Patients did not significantly differ from controls in CD8+ Simpson's diversity.

TCR beta VDJ and CDR3 profiles were obtained from a genomic DNA template. From the reads, TCRdb called clonotypes with MiXCR, one entry per CDR3 protein. Among around 250,000 distinct CDR3 sequences, approximately 57% were seen once, and the ten largest hold roughly 8%. This clonotype was seen only once. Its antigen is as yet unknown. The germline gives CDR1 SGDLS, CDR2 YYNGEE. V was cut by 5 bases and J by 0 bases, with 8 bases left in between. The CDR3 sequence is 13 residues long. The chain uses TRBV9 and TRBJ1-1; no definite D call. Material for sequencing was sorted CD4+, CD8+, or CD8+CD57+ T cells (not recorded which) from PBMCs. The sequence came from a human donor with severe aplastic anemia or a healthy control (not recorded which). CDR3 in amino acids: CASRPVMNTEAFF. In nucleotides, the CDR3 is TGTGCCAGCAGACCGGTCATGAACACTGAAGCTTTCTTT.